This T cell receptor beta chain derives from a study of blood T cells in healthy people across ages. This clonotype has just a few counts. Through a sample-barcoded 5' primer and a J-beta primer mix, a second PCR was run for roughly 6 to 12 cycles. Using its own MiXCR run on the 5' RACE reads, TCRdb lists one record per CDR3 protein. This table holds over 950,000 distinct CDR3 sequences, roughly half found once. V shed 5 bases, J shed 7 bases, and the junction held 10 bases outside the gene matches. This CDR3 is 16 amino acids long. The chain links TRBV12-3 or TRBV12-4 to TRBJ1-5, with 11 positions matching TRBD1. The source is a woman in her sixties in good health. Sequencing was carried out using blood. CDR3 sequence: CASSRHPGTGGQPQHF. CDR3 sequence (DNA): TGTGCCAGCAGTCGCCACCCCGGGACAGGGGGACAGCCCCAGCATTTT.